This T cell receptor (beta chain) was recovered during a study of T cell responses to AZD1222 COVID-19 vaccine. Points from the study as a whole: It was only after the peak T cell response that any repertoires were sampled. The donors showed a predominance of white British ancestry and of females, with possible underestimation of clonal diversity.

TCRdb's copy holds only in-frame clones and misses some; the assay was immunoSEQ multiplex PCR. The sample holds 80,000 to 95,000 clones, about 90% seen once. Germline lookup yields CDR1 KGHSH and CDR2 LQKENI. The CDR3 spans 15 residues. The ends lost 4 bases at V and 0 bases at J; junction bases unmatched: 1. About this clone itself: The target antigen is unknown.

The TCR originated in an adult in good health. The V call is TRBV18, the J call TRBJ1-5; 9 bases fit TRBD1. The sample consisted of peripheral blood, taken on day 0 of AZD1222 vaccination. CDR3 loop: CASSRDRDSNQPQHF. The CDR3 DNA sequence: TGTGCCAGCTCACGGGACAGGGATAGCAATCAGCCCCAGCATTTT.